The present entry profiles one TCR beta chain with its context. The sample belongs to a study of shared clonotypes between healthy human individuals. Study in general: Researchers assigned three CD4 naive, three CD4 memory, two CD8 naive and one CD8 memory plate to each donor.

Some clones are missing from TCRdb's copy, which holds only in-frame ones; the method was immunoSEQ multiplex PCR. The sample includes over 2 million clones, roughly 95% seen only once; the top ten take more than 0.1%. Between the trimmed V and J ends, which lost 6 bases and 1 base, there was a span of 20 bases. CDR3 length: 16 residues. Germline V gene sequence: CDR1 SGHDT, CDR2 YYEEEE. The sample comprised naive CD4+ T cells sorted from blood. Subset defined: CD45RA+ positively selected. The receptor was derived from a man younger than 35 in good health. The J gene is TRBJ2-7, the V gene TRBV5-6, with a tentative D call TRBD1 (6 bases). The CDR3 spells CASTEVTGLKSYEQYF. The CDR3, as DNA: TGTGCCAGCACCGAAGTGACAGGCCTTAAATCCTACGAGCAGTACTTC.